The 15 T cell receptor beta chains in this list originate from one sample, sequenced in a study of OX40 agonist ivuxolimab in advanced cancers. The data were produced by immunoSEQ multiplex PCR, yet TCRdb's version contains in-frame clones alone and is incomplete. The table shows some 70,000 clones, with around 83% occurring only once. The source material was CD4+ or CD8+ T cells sorted from blood, sampled in a trial of the OX40 agonist ivuxolimab. These receptors were taken from an adult with an advanced solid tumor such as melanoma, head and neck, liver or kidney cancer.

The chain employs TRBV7-2 and TRBJ1-1; weak D call: TRBD1 (5 bases). The V gene's germline CDR1 is SGHTA and CDR2 FQGNSA. The CDR3 is made up of 13 amino acids. Trimming removed 2 bases from V and 5 bases from J, with 9 bases in between. In DNA, the CDR3 is TGTGCCAGCAGCTTACAGGGACGGACTGAAGCTTTCTTT. Translated, it gives CASSLQGRTEAFF.

V gene TRBV18 combines with J gene TRBJ2-2; 7 nucleotides align to TRBD2. Trimming removed 8 bases from V and 0 bases from J; junction bases left unmatched: 9. CDR1 and CDR2 (germline): KGHSH, LQKENI. CDR3 length equals 16 residues. The CDR3 region has the DNA TGTGCCAGCGGCTTGGAAGCGGGACCGAACACCGGGGAGCTGTTTTTT. Protein sequence: CASGLEAGPNTGELFF.

The chain uses TRBV6-5 and TRBJ2-7; D unclear. The CDR3 is 14 residues long. Germline V gene data show CDR1 as MNHEY and CDR2 as SVGAGI. Trimming shortened V by 0 bases and J by 1 base, and 7 bases separated the two germline ends. In DNA, the CDR3 is TGTGCCAGCAGTTACTCTCATAGTTCCTACGAGCAGTACTTC. Residues: CASSYSHSSYEQYF.

The rearrangement uses TRBV27 and TRBJ1-1; D is undetermined. In germline, CDR1 is MNHEY, CDR2 SMNVEV (reference sequence). The CDR3 runs to 16 residues. Between the trimmed V and J ends, which lost 5 bases and 2 bases, there was a span of 18 bases. The CDR3 sequence is CASSDSVAWGNTEAFF. CDR3 coding DNA: TGTGCCAGCAGTGATTCCGTCGCCTGGGGAAACACTGAAGCTTTCTTT.

This clone has just a few counts. CDR3 sequence: CASSAGQGAKQPQHF. In nucleotides, the CDR3 is TGTGCCAGCAGTGCGGGACAGGGGGCCAAGCAGCCCCAGCATTTT. V is TRBV28 and J is TRBJ1-5; 12 bases align to TRBD1. Germline V gene sequence: CDR1 MDHEN, CDR2 SYDVKM. CDR3 length equals 15 residues. V lost 5 bases to trimming and J lost 7 bases; unmatched junction nucleotides: 6.

This clone showed up just a few times. This chain links TRBV19 with TRBJ2-7, with a weak D call TRBD1 (6 bases). There are 15 residues in the CDR3. Trimming shortened V by 5 bases and J by 7 bases, and 21 bases separated the two germline ends. Germline CDR1 is LNHDA and CDR2 is SQIVND (reference sequence). CDR3 DNA: TGTGCCAGTAGTTCTAGGGGACAATCGCCTTATGAGCAGTACTTC. This sequence encodes CASSSRGQSPYEQYF.

V and J are TRBV27 and TRBJ2-1; 7 positions agree with TRBD1. CDR3 length equals 15 residues. V was clipped by 6 bases and J by 1 base; unmatched bases: 6. Germline V lookup: CDR1 MNHEY, CDR2 SMNVEV (reference sequence). CDR3 DNA sequence: TGTGCCAGCAGACCTCCGGGACAGTCCTACAATGAGCAGTTCTTC. It codes for CASRPPGQSYNEQFF.

CDR3 sequence: CASSESRGYTF. Written as DNA, the CDR3 is TGTGCCAGCAGTGAAAGCAGGGGCTACACCTTC. This chain joins TRBV2 and TRBJ1-2; D not certain. Germline V gives CDR1 SNHLY, CDR2 FYNNEI. The CDR3 is 11 residues long. The V gene lost 2 bases and the J gene lost 8 bases, with 6 bases spanning the gap.

The chain recombines TRBV7-8 with TRBJ1-1; D is ambiguous. The ends were cut back, 4 bases at V and 1 base at J, with 10 bases in the middle. The V gene's germline CDR1 is SGHVS and CDR2 FQNEAQ. The CDR3 runs to 14 residues. CDR3 sequence: CASSSLGWNTEAFF. The DNA of the CDR3 is TGTGCCAGCAGCTCCCTGGGATGGAACACTGAAGCTTTCTTT.

This chain links TRBV7-2 with TRBJ2-7, with no clear D. The CDR3 length is 15 residues. Per the germline V gene, CDR1 is SGHTA and CDR2 is FQGNSA. Trimming left V 5 bases short and J 3 bases short, with 17 bases between. The CDR3 DNA follows: TGTGCCAGCAGCATGCGCCGGGTCTCATACTACGAGCAGTACTTC. Protein product: CASSMRRVSYYEQYF.

J is TRBJ1-5 and V is TRBV28, with D maybe TRBD1 (6 bases). V was shortened by 2 bases and J by 0 bases, with 11 bases between the two germline ends. Germline V lookup: CDR1 MDHEN, CDR2 SYDVKM. The CDR3 extends over 16 amino acids. CDR3 region: CASSLIGGLSNQPQHF. In DNA, the CDR3 is TGTGCCAGCAGTTTAATCGGGGGCCTTAGCAATCAGCCCCAGCATTTT.

This clone was seen a few times. CDR3: CASSIAAEDQPQHF. CDR3 nucleotide sequence: TGTGCCAGTAGTATAGCGGCCGAGGATCAGCCCCAGCATTTT. The chain employs TRBV19 and TRBJ1-5; D gene unclear. The V gene lost 1 base and the J gene lost 5 bases, with 9 bases spanning the gap. CDR1 is LNHDA, CDR2 SQIVND, per germline (reference sequence). This CDR3 has 14 amino acids.

The chain couples TRBV5-1 to TRBJ2-2; tentatively, D is TRBD1 or TRBD2 (5 bases each). Germline CDR1 and CDR2: SGHRS and YFSETQ. The CDR3 is 16 amino acids. The germline V and J ends were trimmed by 0 bases and 1 base, with 10 bases remaining between them. This chain's CDR3 is CASSLDGTGNTGELFF. In DNA form, the CDR3 reads TGCGCCAGCAGCTTGGATGGGACGGGGAACACCGGGGAGCTGTTTTTT. The full variable domain, rest sourced from reference TRBV5-1 and TRBJ2-2, is KAGVTQTPRYLIKTRGQQVTLSCSPISGHRSVSWYQQTPGQGLQFLFEYFSETQRNKGNFPGRFSGRQFSNSRSEMNVSTLELGDSALYLCASSLDGTGNTGELFFGEGSRLTVL.

CDR3 sequence (DNA): TGTGCCAGCAGCTTGCAGCCGAACACTGAAGCTTTCTTT. As protein: CASSLQPNTEAFF. The chain is built from TRBV7-9 and TRBJ1-1; no firm D call. This CDR3 spans 13 amino acids. Germline lookup yields CDR1 SEHNR and CDR2 FQNEAQ (reference sequence). V was cut by 3 bases and J by 1 base, with 6 bases left in between.

The gene calls are TRBV28 and TRBJ2-3; 7 nucleotides line up with TRBD2. Trimming removed 2 bases from V and 5 bases from J; junction bases left unmatched: 4. Germline values: CDR1 MDHEN, CDR2 SYDVKM. The CDR3 covers 14 residues. The CDR3 sequence is CASSLGGSRDTQYF. The CDR3, as DNA: TGTGCCAGCAGTTTAGGCGGGAGTCGAGATACGCAGTATTTT.